These 15 T cell receptor beta chains share one sample of origin, sequenced in a study of T-cell reconstitution after alpha-beta-depleted transplantation in children. The library targeted TCRbeta and was prepared with unique molecular identifiers. MiXCR, applied by TCRdb to the PCR reads, yields one record per CDR3 protein. This table holds about 540,000 distinct CDR3 sequences, 25% to 30% found once. The source was PBMCs, collected before TCRalphabeta/CD19-depleted stem cell transplant. The receptors were gathered from a boy under two years old with Wiskott-Aldrich syndrome, due to receive a stem cell transplant.

The chain combines TRBV14 with TRBJ1-1, with TRBD1 as a possible D gene (5 bases). This CDR3 has 14 residues. V lost 1 base and J 0 bases, leaving 6 bases between the germline ends. The germline V gene has CDR1 SGHDN and CDR2 FVKESK. CDR3 sequence: CASSQGQLNTEAFF. The CDR3 DNA is TGTGCCAGCAGCCAAGGACAGTTGAACACTGAAGCTTTCTTT.

The chain employs TRBV7-8 and TRBJ1-2; 8 bases align to TRBD1. This CDR3 comprises 15 residues. The junction had 9 bases not matched to a gene; V was cut back by 5 bases and J by 4 bases. The germline gives CDR1 SGHVS, CDR2 FQNEAQ. CDR3 residues: CASSPSDRGAYGYTF. DNA for the CDR3: TGTGCCAGCAGCCCATCCGACAGGGGTGCCTATGGCTACACCTTC.

The chain combines TRBV24-1 with TRBJ2-1; TRBD2 matches at 11 bases. The CDR3 spans 17 residues. Germline-derived CDR1 and CDR2 are KGHDR and SFDVKD. The V gene end was trimmed by 2 bases and the J gene end by 7 bases; junction bases not matched to a gene: 9. CDR3 DNA: TGTGCCACCAGTGATTGGGCTACTAGCGGGAGTAAGAATGAGCAGTTCTTC. Translating it yields CATSDWATSGSKNEQFF.

The rearrangement joins TRBV24-1 to TRBJ2-2; maybe TRBD1 (6 bases). The germline V gene has CDR1 KGHDR and CDR2 SFDVKD. The CDR3 totals 16 residues. The V end lost 3 bases, the J end lost 6 bases, and 16 bases lay between the germline ends. Written as DNA, the CDR3 is TGTGCCACCAGTGATGTTTCGGGACACCGCGCCGGGGAGCTGTTTTTT. It is translated as CATSDVSGHRAGELFF.

The gene calls are TRBV11-1 and TRBJ2-3; maybe TRBD2 (5 bases). Germline CDR1 is SGHAT and CDR2 is FQDESV (reference sequence). Trimming stripped 3 bases from V and 0 bases from J, with 19 bases between. This CDR3 region has 18 residues. CDR3 DNA sequence: TGTGCCAGCAGCTTTTTTTCGCTGGCAGCGGCTAGCACAGATACGCAGTATTTT. It translates to CASSFFSLAAASTDTQYF.

This clonotype has just a few counts. V gene TRBV29-1 combines with J gene TRBJ2-7, with no clear D. This CDR3 is built from 9 residues. V lost 5 bases and J lost 5, with 4 bases in between. Germline V gene sequence: CDR1 SQVTM, CDR2 ANQGSEA. CDR3 nucleotide sequence: TGCAGCGTTTGGGACGAGCAGTACTTC. It specifies CSVWDEQYF.

Only a few counts were recorded for this clonotype. The rearrangement joins TRBV20-1 to TRBJ2-7; D gene unclear. The CDR3 length is 13 residues. V was clipped by 5 bases and J by 2 bases, with 13 bases between them. Per the germline V gene, CDR1 is DFQATT and CDR2 is SNEGSKA (reference sequence). Here the CDR3 reads CSASPTGPYEQYF. In nucleotides, the CDR3 is TGCAGTGCTTCCCCGACTGGGCCCTACGAGCAGTACTTC.

The chain employs TRBV20-1 and TRBJ2-7; no firm D call. This CDR3 has 12 amino acids. Germline values: CDR1 DFQATT, CDR2 SNEGSKA (reference sequence). V lost 3 bases and J 3 bases, leaving 9 bases between the germline ends. Here the CDR3 reads CSASKAIYEQYF. The DNA of the CDR3 is TGCAGTGCTAGTAAAGCGATCTACGAGCAGTACTTC.

This clonotype has a handful of counts. The rearrangement links TRBV5-1 to TRBJ1-1; D remains unclear. This CDR3 spans 14 amino acids. Per germline, CDR1 SGHRS and CDR2 YFSETQ. V was shortened by 4 bases and J by 3 bases, with 13 bases between the two germline ends. The CDR3 DNA reads TGCGCCAGCAGCATTGGGCCGAGGCACACTGAAGCTTTCTTT. Protein sequence: CASSIGPRHTEAFF.

The chain employs TRBV5-1 and TRBJ2-5; 11 positions agree with TRBD2. CDR1 and CDR2 from the germline V gene are SGHRS and YFSETQ. Losses at the gene ends were 3 bases for V and 2 bases for J; bases not matched to a gene: 3. The CDR3 runs to 15 residues. The CDR3 spells CASSSGLAAQETQYF. The CDR3 DNA is TGCGCCAGCAGCTCGGGACTAGCGGCTCAAGAGACCCAGTACTTC.

This clonotype turned up a few times. This chain joins TRBV2 and TRBJ2-7, with D unresolved. The germline V and J ends were trimmed by 5 bases and 0 bases, with 11 bases remaining between them. From germline, CDR1 is SNHLY and CDR2 FYNNEI. CDR3 length: 14 amino acids. Here the CDR3 reads CASSQSVSSYEQYF. CDR3 in DNA: TGTGCCAGCAGTCAAAGCGTCAGCTCCTACGAGCAGTACTTC.

J is TRBJ1-2 and V is TRBV14; D is unclear. CDR1 and CDR2 (germline): SGHDN, FVKESK. The V end lost 0 bases, the J end lost 3 bases, and 5 bases lay between the germline ends. This CDR3 region has 13 residues. The CDR3 protein is CASSQDEYYGYTF. CDR3 nucleotide sequence: TGTGCCAGCAGCCAAGACGAGTACTATGGCTACACCTTC. Full variable domain (rest looked up from reference TRBV14 and TRBJ1-2): EAGVTQFPSHSVIEKGQTVTLRCDPISGHDNLYWYRRVMGKEIKFLLHFVKESKQDESGMPNNRFLAERTGGTYSTLKVQPAELEDSGVYFCASSQDEYYGYTFGSGTRLTVV.

This clonotype was seen a few times. The chain uses TRBV5-1 and TRBJ2-7, with D possibly matching TRBD2 (6 bases). Trimming took 4 bases from V and 0 from J, leaving 17 bases between them. Per the germline V gene, CDR1 is SGHRS and CDR2 is YFSETQ. The CDR3 is 16 residues long. In DNA form, the CDR3 reads TGCGCCAGCAGCGCGGGATTGAGGACGGTCTCCTACGAGCAGTACTTC. Residues: CASSAGLRTVSYEQYF.

A word on this clonotype: A much larger clone lies a single base off, so this may be a read error. This sequence joins TRBV7-9 and TRBJ2-5; tentative D call: TRBD2 (5 bases). The germline V gene encodes CDR1 SEHNR and CDR2 FQNEAQ (reference sequence). CDR3 length equals 16 residues. V was clipped by 4 bases and J by 7 bases, with 22 bases between them. Here the CDR3 DNA reads TGTGCCAGCAGCTACGTCTCCGGTACTAGTTTCTGGACCCAGTACTTC. It translates to CASSYVSGTSFWTQYF.

The chain links TRBV12-3 or TRBV12-4 to TRBJ2-6; 9 bases line up with TRBD1. The CDR3 length is 17 residues. V shed 7 bases, J shed 0 bases, and the junction held 7 bases outside the gene matches. The CDR3 sequence: CASTTGTGSSGANVLTF. As DNA, the CDR3 is TGTGCCAGCACCACCGGGACAGGGAGCTCTGGGGCCAACGTCCTGACTTTC.